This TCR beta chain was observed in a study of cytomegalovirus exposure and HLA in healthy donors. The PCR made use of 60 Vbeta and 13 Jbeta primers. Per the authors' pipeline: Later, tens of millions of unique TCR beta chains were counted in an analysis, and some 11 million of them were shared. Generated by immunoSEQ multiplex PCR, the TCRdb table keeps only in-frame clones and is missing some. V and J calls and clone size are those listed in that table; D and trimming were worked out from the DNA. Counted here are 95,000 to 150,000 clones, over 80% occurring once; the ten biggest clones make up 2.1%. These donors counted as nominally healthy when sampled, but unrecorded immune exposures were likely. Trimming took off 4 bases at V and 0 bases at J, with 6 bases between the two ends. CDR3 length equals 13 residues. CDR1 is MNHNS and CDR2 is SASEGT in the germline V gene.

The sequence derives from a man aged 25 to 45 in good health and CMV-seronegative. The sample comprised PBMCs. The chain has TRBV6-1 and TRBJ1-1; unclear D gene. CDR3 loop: CASSVLLNTEAFF. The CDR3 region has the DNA TGTGCCAGCAGTGTTCTCTTGAACACTGAAGCTTTCTTT.